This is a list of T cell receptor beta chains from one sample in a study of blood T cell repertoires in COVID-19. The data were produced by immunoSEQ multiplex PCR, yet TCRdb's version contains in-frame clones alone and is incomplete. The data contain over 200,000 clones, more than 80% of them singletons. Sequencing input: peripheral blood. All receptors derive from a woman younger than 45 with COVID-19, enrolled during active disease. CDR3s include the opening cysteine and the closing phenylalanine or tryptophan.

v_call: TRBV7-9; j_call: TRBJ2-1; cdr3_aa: CASSPRRSGGLSSYNEQFF
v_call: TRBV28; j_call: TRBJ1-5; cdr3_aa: CASRNPTGVGQPQHF
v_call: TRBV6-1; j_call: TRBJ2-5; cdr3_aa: CASSDFKDSLQETQYF
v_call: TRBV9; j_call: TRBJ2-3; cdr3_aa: CASSVGGGGQSRTDTQYF
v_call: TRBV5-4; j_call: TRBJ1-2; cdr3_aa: CASSLLDSSNYGYTF
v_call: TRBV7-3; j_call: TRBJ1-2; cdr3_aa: CASSQRYGGLNYGYTF
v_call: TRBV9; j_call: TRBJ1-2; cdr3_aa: CASSVGAANYGYTF
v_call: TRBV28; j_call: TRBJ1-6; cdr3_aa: CASSPAGRNSPLHF
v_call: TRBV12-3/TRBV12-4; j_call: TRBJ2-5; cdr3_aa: CASRLQGASSQYF
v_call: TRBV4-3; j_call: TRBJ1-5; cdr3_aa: CASSLDRNSNQPQHF
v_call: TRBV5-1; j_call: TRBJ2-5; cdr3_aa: CASSFSSGLNAETQYF
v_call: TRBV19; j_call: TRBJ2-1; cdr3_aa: CASSMGLAGTPSYNEQFF
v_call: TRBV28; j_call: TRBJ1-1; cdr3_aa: CASSFLGGISEAFF
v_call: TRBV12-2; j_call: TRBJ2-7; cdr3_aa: CASRLAAPGLAVRLYEQYF
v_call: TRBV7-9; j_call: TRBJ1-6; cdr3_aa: CASSRTGSSYNSPLHF
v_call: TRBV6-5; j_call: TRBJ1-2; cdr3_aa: CASRNSYGYTF
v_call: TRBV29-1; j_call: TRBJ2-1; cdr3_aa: CSVRDRGPVTEQFF
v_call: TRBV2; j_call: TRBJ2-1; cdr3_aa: CASSERASRNEQFF
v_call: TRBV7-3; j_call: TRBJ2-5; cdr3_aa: CASSLGRQETQYF
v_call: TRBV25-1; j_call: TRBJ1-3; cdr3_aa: CASSDQEGRSGNTIYF
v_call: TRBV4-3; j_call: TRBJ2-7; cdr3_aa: CASSQDRGAGVHEQYF
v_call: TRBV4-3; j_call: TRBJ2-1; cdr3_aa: CASSRGLAEHSYNEQFF
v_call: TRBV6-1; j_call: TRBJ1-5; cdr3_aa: CASSEASRRQGRDQPQHF
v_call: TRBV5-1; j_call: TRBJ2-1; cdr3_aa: CASSLRDTYNEQFF
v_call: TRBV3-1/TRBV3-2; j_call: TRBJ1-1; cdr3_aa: CASSQLPARPNTEAFF
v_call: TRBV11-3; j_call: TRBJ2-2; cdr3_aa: CASSTTGAGELFF
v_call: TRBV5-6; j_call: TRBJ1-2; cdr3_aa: CASSFLAENPRGYTF
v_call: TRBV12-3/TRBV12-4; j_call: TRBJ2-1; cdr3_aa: CASRISGENEQFF
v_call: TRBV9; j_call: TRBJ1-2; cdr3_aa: CASSRIGQNYGYTF
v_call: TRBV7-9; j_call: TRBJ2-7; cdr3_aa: CASSLVGGQQYF
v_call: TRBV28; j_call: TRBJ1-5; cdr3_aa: CASSSHLSGGWDQPQHF
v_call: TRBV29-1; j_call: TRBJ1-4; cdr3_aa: CSVEVREGEKLFF
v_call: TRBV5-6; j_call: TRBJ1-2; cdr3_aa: CASRQDRNYGYTF
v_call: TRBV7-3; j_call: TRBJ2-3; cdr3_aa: CASSGFGGEDTQYF
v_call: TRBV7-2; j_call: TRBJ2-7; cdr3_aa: CASSLQELAYEQYF
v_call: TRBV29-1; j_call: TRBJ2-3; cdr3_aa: CSVEEGRVSTDTQYF
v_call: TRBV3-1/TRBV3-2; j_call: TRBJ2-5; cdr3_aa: CASSPETGGRETQYF